A selection of T cell receptor beta chains follows, all from one sample in a study of identical twins. TCRdb reprocessed the 5' RACE reads via MiXCR and lists one record per CDR3 protein. This sample has under 900,000 distinct CDR3 sequences, with roughly an eighth found just once. The sample was also linked to a second study, of yellow fever vaccine responses in identical twins.

Material for sequencing was PBMCs. Receptors were obtained from a woman between 18 and 29 years old in good health. Each CDR3 is given with its conserved first and last residue.

TRBV2,CASTRQGGASQQYF
TRBV20-1,CSATRLSSNTGELFF
TRBV20-1,CSARELAGGWNEQFF
TRBV20-1,CSAISTLRGGLEQFF
TRBV4-1,CASSQEYGRDRRRNYGYTF
TRBV3-1,CASSQTLQGANQPQHF
TRBV7-9,CASSDRGDYEQFF
TRBV12-3/TRBV12-4,CASTPLGVSSTGELFF
TRBV20-1,CSARSAGQVHQETQYF
TRBV29-1,CSVTHTEAFF
TRBV7-8,CASSLSSWTAGNYGYTF
TRBV7-9,CASSERGVTQYF
TRBV5-1,CASTFDPGLAGGEVYEQYF
TRBV6-6,CASRTQAFEAFF
TRBV12-3/TRBV12-4,CASSLDRIQAGANVLTF
TRBV29-1,CSVLQNSDTQYF
TRBV5-6,CASSSGVILDNEQFF
TRBV5-4,CASSLGLAPPGGTHGNTEAFF
TRBV4-1,CASSWEGGDTGELFF
TRBV3-1,CASSQDLTGSGANVLTF
TRBV10-3,CAIILDSLNLVDNEQFF
TRBV12-3/TRBV12-4,CASSASGANVLTF
TRBV5-1,CASSLDWTGRTGELFF
TRBV11-2,CASSFGSGVGDTQYF
TRBV11-2,CASSLTTMLEEETQYF
TRBV6-1,CASSETNRPDTQYF
TRBV6-5,CASSFAGTGSDTQYF
TRBV29-1,CSVDQSRNYGYTF
TRBV4-1,CASSLKGAGPYEQYF
TRBV4-1,CASSQLLENTGELFF
TRBV20-1,CSARPDLTEQYF
TRBV3-1,CASSPRLAREDTQYF
TRBV12-3/TRBV12-4,CASSSPGREFF
TRBV7-6,CASTLYYAGRATDTQYF
TRBV20-1,CSARGSAYEQYF